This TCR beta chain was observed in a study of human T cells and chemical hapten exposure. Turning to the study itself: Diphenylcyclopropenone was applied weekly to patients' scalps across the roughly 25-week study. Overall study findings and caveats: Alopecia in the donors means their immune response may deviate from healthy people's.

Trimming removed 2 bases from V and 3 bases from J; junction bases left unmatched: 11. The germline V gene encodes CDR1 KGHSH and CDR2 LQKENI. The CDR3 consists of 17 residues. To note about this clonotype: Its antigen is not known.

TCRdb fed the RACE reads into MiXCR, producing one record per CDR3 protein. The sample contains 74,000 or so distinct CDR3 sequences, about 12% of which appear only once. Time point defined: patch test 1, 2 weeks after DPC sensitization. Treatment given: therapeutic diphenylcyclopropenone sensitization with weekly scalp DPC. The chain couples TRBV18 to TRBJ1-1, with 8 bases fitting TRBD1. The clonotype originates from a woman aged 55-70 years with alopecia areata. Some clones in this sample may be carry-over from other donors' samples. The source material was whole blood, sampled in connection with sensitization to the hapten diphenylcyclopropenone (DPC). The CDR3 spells CASSPVSGGSMDTEAFF. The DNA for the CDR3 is TGTGCCAGCTCACCAGTGTCAGGGGGCTCTATGGACACTGAAGCTTTCTTT.